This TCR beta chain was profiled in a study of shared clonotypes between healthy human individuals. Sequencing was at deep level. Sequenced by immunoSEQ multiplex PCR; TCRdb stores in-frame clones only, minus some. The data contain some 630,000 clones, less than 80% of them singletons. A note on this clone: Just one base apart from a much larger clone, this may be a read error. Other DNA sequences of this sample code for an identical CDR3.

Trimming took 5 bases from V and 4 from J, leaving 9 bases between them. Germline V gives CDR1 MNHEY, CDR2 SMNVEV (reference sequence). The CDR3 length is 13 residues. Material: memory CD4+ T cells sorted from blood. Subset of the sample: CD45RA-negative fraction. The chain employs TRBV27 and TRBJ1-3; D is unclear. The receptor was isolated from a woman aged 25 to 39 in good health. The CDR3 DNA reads TGTGCCAGCAGTCCCACGGGGGGAAACACCATATATTTT. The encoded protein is CASSPTGGNTIYF.